This TCR beta chain was found in a study of siplizumab effects on memory and regulatory T cells. Sequencing used immunoSEQ multiplex PCR; TCRdb keeps in-frame clones, though not all of them. Of around 78,000 clones in the sample, about 89% were seen once. Sequenced material: CD8+ T cells sorted from blood. The sequence came from a human donor in good health.

The CDR3 loop reads CASSPDPGLGDNEQFF. The CDR3 DNA reads as TGTGCCAGCTCACCAGACCCGGGGCTGGGGGACAATGAGCAGTTCTTC. The chain recombines TRBV18 with TRBJ2-1, with D perhaps assigned TRBD1 or TRBD2 (5 bases each). There are 16 residues in the CDR3. From germline, CDR1 is KGHSH and CDR2 LQKENI. Between the trimmed V and J ends, which lost 2 bases and 5 bases, there was a span of 16 bases.